This T cell receptor (beta chain) was sequenced in a study of beta chain features in type 1 diabetes. The wider study: All samples yielded roughly 100 million examined sorted cells.

The investigators reverse transcribed all of the isolated RNA, so they sequenced expressed TCRB transcripts. Sequencing used immunoSEQ multiplex PCR; TCRdb keeps in-frame clones, though not all of them. The repertoire consists of 53,000 or so clones, with just under 65% occurring once and the leading ten covering 0.29%. Germline CDR1 MGHDK, CDR2 SYGVNS. The CDR3 spans 16 residues. The germline V and J ends were trimmed by 1 base and 3 bases, with 16 bases remaining between them. A remark on this clone: Its specificity is unknown.

Every donor provided one heparinised blood draw, which averaged roughly 120 mL. By way of CD45RO/CCR7/CD25/CD127/CD95/CD27, the CD4+ regulatory, stem cell-like memory, central memory and naive cells were sorted. General study points: The study found moderately but significantly shorter TCRB CDR3s in all four CD4+ subsets of Type 1 diabetes patients. Among type 1 diabetes patients, VDJ junctions had fewer insertions and more deletions.

The sequenced sample consisted of stem cell memory CD4+ T cells from blood. The clonotype was recovered from a woman in her 30s with type 1 diabetes. The chain carries TRBV25-1 and TRBJ2-7, with D perhaps matching TRBD2 (6 bases). Written as DNA, the CDR3 is TGTGCCAGCAGTGAATGGGCGGGGACCTCTTACTACGAGCAGTACTTC. It specifies CASSEWAGTSYYEQYF.